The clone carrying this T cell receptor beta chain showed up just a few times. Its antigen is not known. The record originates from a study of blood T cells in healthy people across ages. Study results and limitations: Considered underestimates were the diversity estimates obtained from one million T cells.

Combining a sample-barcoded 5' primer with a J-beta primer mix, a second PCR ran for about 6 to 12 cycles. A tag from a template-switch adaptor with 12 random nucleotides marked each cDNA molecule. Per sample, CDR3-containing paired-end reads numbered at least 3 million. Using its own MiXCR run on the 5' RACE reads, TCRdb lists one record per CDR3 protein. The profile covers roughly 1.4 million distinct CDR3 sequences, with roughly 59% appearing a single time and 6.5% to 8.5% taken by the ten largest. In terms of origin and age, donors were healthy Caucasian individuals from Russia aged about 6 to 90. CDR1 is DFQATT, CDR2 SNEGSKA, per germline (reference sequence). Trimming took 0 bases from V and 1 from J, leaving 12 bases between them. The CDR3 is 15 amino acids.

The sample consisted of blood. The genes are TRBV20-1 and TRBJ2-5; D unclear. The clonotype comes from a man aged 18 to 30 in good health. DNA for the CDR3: TGCAGTGCTAGAGATAGCAGCGCCCCCCAAGAGACCCAGTACTTC. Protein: CSARDSSAPQETQYF.